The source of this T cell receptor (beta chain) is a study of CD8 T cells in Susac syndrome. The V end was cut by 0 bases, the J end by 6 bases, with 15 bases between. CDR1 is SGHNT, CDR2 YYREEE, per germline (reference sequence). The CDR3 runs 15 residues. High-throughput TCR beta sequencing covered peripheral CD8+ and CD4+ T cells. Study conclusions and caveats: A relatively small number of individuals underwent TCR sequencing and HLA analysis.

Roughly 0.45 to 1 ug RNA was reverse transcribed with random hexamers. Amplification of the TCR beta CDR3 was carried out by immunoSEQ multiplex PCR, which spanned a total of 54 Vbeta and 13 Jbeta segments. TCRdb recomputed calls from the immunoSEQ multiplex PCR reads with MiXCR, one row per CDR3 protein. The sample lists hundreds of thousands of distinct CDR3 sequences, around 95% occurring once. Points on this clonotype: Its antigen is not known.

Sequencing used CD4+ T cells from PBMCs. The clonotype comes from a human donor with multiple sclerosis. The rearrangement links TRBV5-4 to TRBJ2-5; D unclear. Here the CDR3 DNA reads TGTGCCAGCAGCTTGGGAGGAGAATCTCGGCAGACCCAGTACTTC. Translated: CASSLGGESRQTQYF.